The 5 T cell receptor beta chains below were found in one sample sequenced in a study of molecular identifiers for immune sequencing clone quantification. TCRdb reprocessed the PCR reads via MiXCR and lists one record per CDR3 protein. The sample includes some 590,000 distinct CDR3 sequences, around 25% of them seen just once. Sequencing input: naive CD8+ T cells from blood, with Jurkat cell RNA spiked in. The sample's subset: FACS-sorted CD8+CD4-CCR7+CD45RA+ naive T cells. The receptors originated from a human donor in good health. Some libraries in this study had Jurkat cell RNA spiked in.

This clonotype was observed at least ten times. The chain uses TRBV4-3 and TRBJ2-7; 9 bases match TRBD1. The CDR3 contains 14 residues. V shed 0 bases, J shed 6 bases, and the junction held 3 bases outside the gene matches. CDR1 and CDR2 from the germline V gene are LGHNA and YSLEER. CDR3 sequence reads: CASSQDRTGVEQYF. In nucleotides, the CDR3 is TGCGCCAGCAGCCAAGATAGGACAGGGGTCGAGCAGTACTTC.

This clonotype was seen a few times. One end of the junction fails to match germline, which may point to a read error. The chain uses TRBV5-3 and TRBJ2-3, with 9 bases fitting TRBD2. TRBV5-3 falls under the ORF class, with uncertain function. This CDR3 is built from 15 residues. CDR3 bases: TGTGCCAGCAAGACTAGCGGCTGGGGCACAGATACGCGGTATTTT. Translated: CASKTSGWGTDTRYF.

This clonotype was recorded many times. The chain has TRBV28 and TRBJ2-7, with TRBD1 matching 8 bases. This CDR3 is built from 13 residues. V was clipped by 8 bases and J by 4 bases; unmatched bases: 7. CDR1 and CDR2 from the germline V gene are MDHEN and SYDVKM. Here the CDR3 DNA reads TGTGCCAGCTCTTGGACAGGGCCGTACGAGCAGTACTTC. Amino acids: CASSWTGPYEQYF.

In its sample, this clonotype was seen many times. This chain uses TRBV29-1 with TRBJ1-1; 7 nucleotides line up with TRBD1. The germline CDR1 and CDR2 sequences are SQVTM and ANQGSEA. Unmatched junction bases numbered 6, after V lost 6 bases and J lost 5 bases. The CDR3 runs to 12 residues. CDR3 nucleotide sequence: TGCAGCGTGACCGACAGGGCGACTGAAGCTTTCTTT. Translation: CSVTDRATEAFF.

V and J are TRBV15 and TRBJ2-1, with 7 bases aligning to TRBD2. CDR1 LNHNV and CDR2 YYDKDF come from the germline V gene (reference sequence). Germline trimming cut 1 base from V and 5 bases from J; bases unmatched to any gene: 17. The CDR3 loop spans 19 amino acids. The CDR3 DNA is TGTGCCACCAGCAGAGGCCATCCATTTTCCGGGACTAATAACAATGAGCAGTTCTTC. Its translation: CATSRGHPFSGTNNNEQFF.